This T cell receptor (beta chain) was documented in a study of T-cell reconstitution after alpha-beta-depleted transplantation in children. Study-wide results and limits: T-cell counts and diversity were attributed mostly to newly produced T cells one year after transplant. At around two months after transplant, the alpha-beta T cells were reportedly derived from several hundred expanded clones that came from non-depleted graft cells. Surviving recipient T cells and thymic progenitors underlay high day-60 TCRbeta diversity in some patients.

Unique molecular identifiers featured in how the TCRbeta library was prepared. TCRdb processed the PCR reads anew with MiXCR; each CDR3 protein has one entry. The sample has some 300,000 distinct CDR3 sequences, less than 9.5% seen once. This clonotype was counted ten times or more. As yet, its antigen is unknown. This receptor was identified in a female patient aged 2-10 years who had a stem cell transplant for Fanconi anemia, so the T cells may come from the graft donor. The sequenced sample was peripheral blood, obtained 360 days after TCRalphabeta/CD19-depleted stem cell transplant.

CDR3 amino acids: CASKGPVSTDTQYF. As DNA, the CDR3 is TGTGCCAGCAAAGGACCCGTGAGCACAGATACGCAGTATTTT. The chain recombines TRBV7-2 with TRBJ2-3; no clear D. CDR3 length: 14 amino acids. V lost 7 bases, J lost 0 bases, and 11 bases lay in between. Looked up from germline, CDR1 is SGHTA and CDR2 is FQGNSA. The full variable domain, completed using reference TRBV7-2 and TRBJ2-3, is GAGVSQSPSNKVTEKGKDVELRCDPISGHTALYWYRQSLGQGLEFLIYFQGNSAPDKSGLPSDRFSAERTGGSVSTLTIQRTQQEDSAVYLCASKGPVSTDTQYFGPGTRLTVL.